This TCR beta chain stems from a study of control samples from healthy donors and cancer patients (dated by TCRdb to the early 2020s). The junction shows trimming of 5 bases on V and 2 bases on J, and the gene matches do not reach 2 bases of it. There are 13 amino acids in the CDR3, from cysteine to phenylalanine inclusive. Only CDR3 DNA remains: 39 bases, in frame from the first base. From a lookup of the germline V gene, CDR1 and CDR2 are SQVTM and ANQGSEA. About this clone itself: Its antigen is still unknown. No base quality information exists; no much larger clone differs at one position.

Library generation was performed with the immunoSEQ multiplex PCR assay. Here the immuneACCESS table is served through TCRdb, limited to in-frame sequences with V and J called. Missing clones are a known gap in these copies; in checked studies unresolved V genes cover under half, and the rest lacks a known reason. A total of some 130,000 clones appear in this sample, more than 90% of them only once. About 11% of the sample lies in the top ten. The V gene is TRBV29-1 and the J gene is TRBJ1-1; 10 junctional bases match TRBD1. The source material was blood. The TCR originated in a man aged 25 to 40 in good health. Here the CDR3 is given as CSVQTGGNTEAFF. The DNA sequence is as follows: TGCAGCGTTCAGACAGGGGGCAACACTGAAGCTTTCTTT.